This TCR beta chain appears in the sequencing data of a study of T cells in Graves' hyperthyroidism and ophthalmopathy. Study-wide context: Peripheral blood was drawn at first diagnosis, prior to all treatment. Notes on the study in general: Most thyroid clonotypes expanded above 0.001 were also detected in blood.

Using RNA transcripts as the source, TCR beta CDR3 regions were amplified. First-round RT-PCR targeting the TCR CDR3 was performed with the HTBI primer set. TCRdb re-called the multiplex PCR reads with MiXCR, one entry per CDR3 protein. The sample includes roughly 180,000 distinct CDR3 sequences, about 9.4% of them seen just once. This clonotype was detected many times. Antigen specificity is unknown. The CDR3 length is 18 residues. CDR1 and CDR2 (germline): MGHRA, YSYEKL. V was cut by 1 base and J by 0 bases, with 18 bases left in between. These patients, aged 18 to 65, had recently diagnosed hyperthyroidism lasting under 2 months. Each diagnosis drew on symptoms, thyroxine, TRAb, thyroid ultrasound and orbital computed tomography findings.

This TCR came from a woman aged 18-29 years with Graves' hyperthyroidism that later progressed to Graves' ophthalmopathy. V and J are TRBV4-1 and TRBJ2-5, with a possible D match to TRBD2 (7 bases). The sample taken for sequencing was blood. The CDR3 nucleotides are TGCGCCAGCAGCCAAGGAGGTCGGGGGGCACGGTACCAAGAGACCCAGTACTTC. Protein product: CASSQGGRGARYQETQYF.